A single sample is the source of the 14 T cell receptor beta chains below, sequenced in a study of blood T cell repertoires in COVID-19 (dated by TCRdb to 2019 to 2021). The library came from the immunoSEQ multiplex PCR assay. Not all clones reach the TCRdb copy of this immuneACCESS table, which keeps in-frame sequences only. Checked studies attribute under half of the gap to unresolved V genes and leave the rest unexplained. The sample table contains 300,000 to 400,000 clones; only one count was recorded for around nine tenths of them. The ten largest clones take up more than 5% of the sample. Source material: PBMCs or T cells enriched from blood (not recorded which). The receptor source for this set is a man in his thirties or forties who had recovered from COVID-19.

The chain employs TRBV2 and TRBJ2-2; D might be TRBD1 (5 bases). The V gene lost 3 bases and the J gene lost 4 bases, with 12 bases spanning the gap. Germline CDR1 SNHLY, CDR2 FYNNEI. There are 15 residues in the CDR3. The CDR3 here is CASSELWGGTGELFF. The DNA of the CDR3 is TGTGCCAGCAGTGAGTTGTGGGGCGGCACCGGGGAGCTGTTTTTT.

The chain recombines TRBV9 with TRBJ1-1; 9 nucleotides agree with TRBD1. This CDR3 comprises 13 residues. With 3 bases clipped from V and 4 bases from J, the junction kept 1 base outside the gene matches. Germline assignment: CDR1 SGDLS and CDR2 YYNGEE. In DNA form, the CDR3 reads TGTGCCAGCAGCGCGACAGGGGGCACTGAAGCTTTCTTT. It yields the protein CASSATGGTEAFF.

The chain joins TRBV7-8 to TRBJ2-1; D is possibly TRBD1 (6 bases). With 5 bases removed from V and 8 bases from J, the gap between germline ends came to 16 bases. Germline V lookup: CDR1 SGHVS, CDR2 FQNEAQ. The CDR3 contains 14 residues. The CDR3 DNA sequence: TGTGCCAGCAGCCTTGGGGGCCGCCTGGATGAGCAGTTCTTC. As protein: CASSLGGRLDEQFF.

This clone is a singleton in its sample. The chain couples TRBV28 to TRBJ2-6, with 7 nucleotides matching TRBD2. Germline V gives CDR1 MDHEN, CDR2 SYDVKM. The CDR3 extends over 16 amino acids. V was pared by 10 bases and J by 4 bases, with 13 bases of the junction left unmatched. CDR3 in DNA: TGTGCCACACGAGAACATTCACTAGCGGGGGCCAACGTCCTGACTTTC. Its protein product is CATREHSLAGANVLTF.

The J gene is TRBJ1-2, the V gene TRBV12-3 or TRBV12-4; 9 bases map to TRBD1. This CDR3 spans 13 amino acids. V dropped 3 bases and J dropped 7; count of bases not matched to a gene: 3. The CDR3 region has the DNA TGTGCCAGCAGTTTTAAACAGGGGGCTGGCTACACCTTC. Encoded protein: CASSFKQGAGYTF.

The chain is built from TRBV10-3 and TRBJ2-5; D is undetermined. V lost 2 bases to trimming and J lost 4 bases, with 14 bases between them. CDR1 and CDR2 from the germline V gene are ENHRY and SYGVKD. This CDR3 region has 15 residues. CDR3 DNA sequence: TGTGCCATCAGTGAGCCGTTGTTTGGGCTAGAGACCCAGTACTTC. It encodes CAISEPLFGLETQYF.

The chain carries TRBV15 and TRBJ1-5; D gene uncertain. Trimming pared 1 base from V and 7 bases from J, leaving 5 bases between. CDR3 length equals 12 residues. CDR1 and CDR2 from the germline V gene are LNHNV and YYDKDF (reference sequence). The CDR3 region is CATSRVSQPQHF. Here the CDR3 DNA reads TGTGCCACCAGCAGAGTAAGCCAGCCCCAGCATTTT.

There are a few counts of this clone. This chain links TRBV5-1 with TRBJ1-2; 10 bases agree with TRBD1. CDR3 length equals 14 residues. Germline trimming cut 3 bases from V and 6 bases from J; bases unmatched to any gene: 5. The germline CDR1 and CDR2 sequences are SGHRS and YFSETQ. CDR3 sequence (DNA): TGCGCCAGCAGCTCCAGACAGGGGGCGGATGGCTACACCTTC. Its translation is CASSSRQGADGYTF.

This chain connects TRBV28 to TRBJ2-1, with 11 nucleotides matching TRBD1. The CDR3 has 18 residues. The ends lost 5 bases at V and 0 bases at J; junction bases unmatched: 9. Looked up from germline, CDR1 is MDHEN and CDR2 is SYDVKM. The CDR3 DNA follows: TGTGCCAGCAGTCGGACAGGGGGCGGCTCTGGCTCCTACAATGAGCAGTTCTTC. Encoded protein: CASSRTGGGSGSYNEQFF. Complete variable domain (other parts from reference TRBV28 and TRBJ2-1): DVKVTQSSRYLVKRTGEKVFLECVQDMDHENMFWYRQDPGLGLRLIYFSYDVKMKEKGDIPEGYSVSREKKERFSLILESASTNQTSMYLCASSRTGGGSGSYNEQFFGPGTRLTVL.

The CDR3 sequence: CASREQGNSPLHF. The CDR3 DNA reads as TGTGCCAGCAGGGAGCAGGGGAATTCACCCCTCCACTTT. J is TRBJ1-6 and V is TRBV6-6; tentatively, D is TRBD1 (6 bases). The CDR3 contains 13 residues. Germline values: CDR1 MNHNY, CDR2 SVGAGI (reference sequence). The V gene lost 6 bases and the J gene lost 7 bases, with 10 bases spanning the gap.

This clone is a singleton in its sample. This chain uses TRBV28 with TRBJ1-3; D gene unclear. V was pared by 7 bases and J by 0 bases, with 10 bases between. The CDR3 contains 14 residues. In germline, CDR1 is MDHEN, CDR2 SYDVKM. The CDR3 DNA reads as TGTGCCAGCAACCATGAGAGCTCTGGAAACACCATATATTTT. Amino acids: CASNHESSGNTIYF. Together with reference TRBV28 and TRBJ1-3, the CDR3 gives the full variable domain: DVKVTQSSRYLVKRTGEKVFLECVQDMDHENMFWYRQDPGLGLRLIYFSYDVKMKEKGDIPEGYSVSREKKERFSLILESASTNQTSMYLCASNHESSGNTIYFGEGSWLTVV.

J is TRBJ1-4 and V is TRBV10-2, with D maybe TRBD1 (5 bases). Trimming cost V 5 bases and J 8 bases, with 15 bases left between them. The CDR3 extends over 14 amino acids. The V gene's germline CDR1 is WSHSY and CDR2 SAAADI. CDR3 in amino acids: CASSSTGLGEKLFF. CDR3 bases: TGCGCCAGCAGTTCGACGGGACTTGGGGAAAAACTGTTTTTT.

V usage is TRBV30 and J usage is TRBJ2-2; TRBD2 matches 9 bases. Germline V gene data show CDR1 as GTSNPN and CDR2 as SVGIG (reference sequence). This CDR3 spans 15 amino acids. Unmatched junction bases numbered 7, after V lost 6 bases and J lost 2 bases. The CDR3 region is CACPGRGGNTGELFF. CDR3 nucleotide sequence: TGTGCCTGTCCGGGGCGGGGGGGTAACACCGGGGAGCTGTTTTTT. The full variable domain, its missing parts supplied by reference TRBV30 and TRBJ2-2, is SQTIHQWPATLVQPVGSPLSLECTVEGTSNPNLYWYRQAAGRGLQLLFYSVGIGQISSEVPQNLSASRPQDRQFILSSKKLLLSDSGFYLCACPGRGGNTGELFFGEGSRLTVL.

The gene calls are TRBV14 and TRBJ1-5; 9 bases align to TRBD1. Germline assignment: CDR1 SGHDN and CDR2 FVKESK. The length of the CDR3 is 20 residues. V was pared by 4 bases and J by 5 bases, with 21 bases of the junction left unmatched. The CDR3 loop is CASSRRLMDRGDGEDQPQHF. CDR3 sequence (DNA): TGTGCCAGCAGCCGCCGCCTCATGGACAGGGGAGATGGGGAAGATCAGCCCCAGCATTTT.